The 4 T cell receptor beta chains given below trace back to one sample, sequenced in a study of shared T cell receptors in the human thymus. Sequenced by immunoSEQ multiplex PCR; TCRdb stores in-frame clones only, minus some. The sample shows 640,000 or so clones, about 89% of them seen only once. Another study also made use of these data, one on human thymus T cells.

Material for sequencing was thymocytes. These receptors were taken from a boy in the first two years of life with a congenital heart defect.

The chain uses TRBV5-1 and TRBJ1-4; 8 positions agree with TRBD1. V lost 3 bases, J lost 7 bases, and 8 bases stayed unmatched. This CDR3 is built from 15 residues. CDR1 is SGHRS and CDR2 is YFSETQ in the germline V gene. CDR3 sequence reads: CASSSTGASSEKLFF. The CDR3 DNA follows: TGCGCCAGCAGCTCGACAGGGGCGTCTAGTGAAAAACTGTTTTTT. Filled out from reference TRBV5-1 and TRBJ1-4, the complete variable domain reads KAGVTQTPRYLIKTRGQQVTLSCSPISGHRSVSWYQQTPGQGLQFLFEYFSETQRNKGNFPGRFSGRQFSNSRSEMNVSTLELGDSALYLCASSSTGASSEKLFFGSGTQLSVL.

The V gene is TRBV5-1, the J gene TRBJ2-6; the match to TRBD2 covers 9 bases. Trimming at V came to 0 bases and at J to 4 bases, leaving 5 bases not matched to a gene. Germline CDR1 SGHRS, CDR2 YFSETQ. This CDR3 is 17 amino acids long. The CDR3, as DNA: TGCGCCAGCAGCTTGGGGCGGGGGGGGCTGGGGGCCAACGTCCTGACTTTC. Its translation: CASSLGRGGLGANVLTF.

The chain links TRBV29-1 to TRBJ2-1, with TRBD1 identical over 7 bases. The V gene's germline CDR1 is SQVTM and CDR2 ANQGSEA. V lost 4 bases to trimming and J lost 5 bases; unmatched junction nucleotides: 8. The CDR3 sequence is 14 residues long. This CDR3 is CSVAIDRADNEQFF. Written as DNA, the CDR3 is TGCAGCGTTGCCATAGACAGGGCCGACAATGAGCAGTTCTTC.

The CDR3 loop is CASSEWTLGQQFF. In DNA, the CDR3 is TGTGCCAGCAGTGAATGGACCCTGGGGCAGCAGTTCTTC. The chain recombines TRBV25-1 with TRBJ2-1, with D maybe TRBD1 (5 bases). The CDR3 has 13 residues. Germline assignment: CDR1 MGHDK and CDR2 SYGVNS. V lost 1 base and J 11 bases, leaving 12 bases between the germline ends.